The T cell receptor (beta chain) under discussion was sequenced for a study of CD8 T cells in ankylosing spondylitis. A quantitative 5'-RACE method, one with molecular barcodes, was used to make TCR beta libraries. One entry per CDR3 protein, called by TCRdb with MiXCR from the 5' RACE reads. The profile shows fewer than 400,000 distinct CDR3 sequences, more than 20% of them singletons. This clonotype has a handful of counts. Antigen: not known. Study-wide points: What seemed typical of ankylosing spondylitis blood was a TCR beta motif built from eight highly homologous variants. There was reportedly significant enrichment of clones that were disease-linked in matched ankylosing spondylitis synovial fluid.

Sequencing was done on a sample of blood, either unsorted or a sorted T cell fraction (not recorded which). The origin of this receptor is a male donor with ankylosing spondylitis.

The DNA of the CDR3 is TGTGCCAGCAGCGTGACAGCGGATACGTACGAGCAGTACTTC. It yields the protein CASSVTADTYEQYF. The J gene is TRBJ2-7, the V gene TRBV9; D possibly matches TRBD1 or TRBD2 (5 bases each). Trimming removed 2 bases from V and 4 bases from J, with 13 bases in between. CDR3 size: 14 residues. Germline assignment: CDR1 SGDLS and CDR2 YYNGEE.